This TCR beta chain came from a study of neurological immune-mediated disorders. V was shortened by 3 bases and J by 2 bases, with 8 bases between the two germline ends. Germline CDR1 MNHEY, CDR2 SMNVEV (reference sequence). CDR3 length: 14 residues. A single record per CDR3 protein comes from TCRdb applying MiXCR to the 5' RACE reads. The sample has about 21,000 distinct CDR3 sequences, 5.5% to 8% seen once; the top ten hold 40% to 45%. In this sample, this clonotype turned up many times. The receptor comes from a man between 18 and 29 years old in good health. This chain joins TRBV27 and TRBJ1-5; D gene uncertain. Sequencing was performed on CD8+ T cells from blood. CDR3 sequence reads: CASSFEGGNQPQHF. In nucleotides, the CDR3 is TGTGCCAGCAGTTTTGAGGGCGGCAATCAGCCCCAGCATTTT.